The 21 T cell receptor beta chains below were found in one sample sequenced in a study of identifying expanded T cells in peripheral blood. TCRdb's copy holds only in-frame clones and misses some; the assay was immunoSEQ multiplex PCR. The data hold around 70,000 clones, with around 90% observed a single time. Sequencing was carried out using blood. These receptors all come from a person aged 18 to 70 in good health.

The chain has TRBV7-2 and TRBJ2-3; D is perhaps TRBD2 (5 bases). The germline V gene encodes CDR1 SGHTA and CDR2 FQGNSA. Deletions cut 2 bases from V and 2 bases from J, with 11 bases between. This CDR3 is built from 15 residues. The CDR3 nucleotides are TGTGCCAGCAGCTTACAATCCCGGGACACAGATACGCAGTATTTT. This gives the protein CASSLQSRDTDTQYF.

This sequence joins TRBV19 and TRBJ2-2; D is possibly TRBD2 (6 bases). CDR1 and CDR2 from the germline V gene are LNHDA and SQIVND (reference sequence). CDR3 length equals 17 residues. V lost 3 bases and J 0 bases, leaving 14 bases between the germline ends. The CDR3 here is CASSISGRGTNTGELFF. CDR3 coding DNA: TGTGCCAGTAGTATTTCCGGGCGGGGCACGAACACCGGGGAGCTGTTTTTT.

The chain recombines TRBV9 with TRBJ2-3, with 11 nucleotides matching TRBD2. Unmatched junction bases numbered 6, after V lost 3 bases and J lost 3 bases. This CDR3 contains 16 residues. Looked up from germline, CDR1 is SGDLS and CDR2 is YYNGEE. In DNA form, the CDR3 reads TGTGCCAGCAGCGCGATAGCGGGAGGGATGACAGATACGCAGTATTTT. The encoded protein is CASSAIAGGMTDTQYF.

This chain links TRBV29-1 with TRBJ1-3; TRBD1 matches at 9 bases. The CDR3 length is 16 residues. V lost 5 bases and J lost 0; bases outside the gene matches: 8. Per the germline V gene, CDR1 is SQVTM and CDR2 is ANQGSEA. CDR3 sequence reads: CSVPGTGPFSGNTIYF. CDR3 DNA sequence: TGCAGCGTTCCCGGGACAGGGCCTTTCTCTGGAAACACCATATATTTT.

This rearrangement joins TRBV4-2 to TRBJ1-1; D perhaps matches TRBD1 (5 bases). Trimming left V 2 bases short and J 8 bases short, with 21 bases between. Germline loops: CDR1 LGHNA, CDR2 YNFKEQ. The CDR3 spans 16 residues. CDR3: CASSQTTGTEYEEAFF. CDR3 coding DNA: TGTGCCAGCAGCCAAACCACCGGGACGGAGTACGAAGAAGCTTTCTTT.

The chain recombines TRBV28 with TRBJ2-7; D is ambiguous. Between the trimmed V and J ends, which lost 4 bases and 2 bases, there was a span of 12 bases. Germline V CDR1 and CDR2: MDHEN, SYDVKM. This CDR3 spans 14 amino acids. The CDR3 here is CASSSPPAAYEQYF. In DNA, the CDR3 is TGTGCCAGCAGTTCACCCCCGGCGGCCTACGAGCAGTACTTC.

The CDR3 loop reads CASSSTGQGYEQYF. CDR3 DNA: TGTGCCAGCAGCTCCACGGGACAGGGCTACGAGCAGTACTTC. This chain connects TRBV7-6 to TRBJ2-7; TRBD1 aligns across 9 bases. The CDR3 has 14 residues. The germline V gene has CDR1 SGHVS and CDR2 FNYEAQ. Trimming removed 4 bases from V and 3 bases from J; junction bases left unmatched: 4.

The gene calls are TRBV6-5 and TRBJ1-1; 7 bases map to TRBD1. Germline V gene lookup returns CDR1 MNHEY and CDR2 SVGAGI. The CDR3 is 12 amino acids. J was trimmed by 7 bases and V by 4 bases; bases with no gene match: 3. The CDR3 here is CASSLRTGEAFF. The CDR3 DNA reads as TGTGCCAGCAGTTTAAGGACAGGTGAAGCTTTCTTT.

The chain recombines TRBV7-7 with TRBJ2-1; weak D call: TRBD1 (6 bases). The germline V and J ends were trimmed by 2 bases and 7 bases, with 9 bases remaining between them. Per the germline V gene, CDR1 is SSHAT and CDR2 is FNYEAQ (reference sequence). This CDR3 region has 13 residues. CDR3 sequence reads: CASSLSRGNEQFF. In DNA, the CDR3 is TGTGCCAGCAGCTTAAGCAGGGGAAATGAGCAGTTCTTC.

Only one count was recorded for this clone. The V call is TRBV27, the J call TRBJ2-1; D tentatively fits TRBD1 or TRBD2 (6 bases each). The V end lost 3 bases, the J end lost 0 bases, and 21 bases lay between the germline ends. CDR3 length: 19 residues. The germline gives CDR1 MNHEY, CDR2 SMNVEV (reference sequence). CDR3 residues: CASSFRSMRGVSSYNEQFF. The CDR3 region has the DNA TGTGCCAGCAGTTTTAGGTCTATGAGGGGGGTATCCTCCTACAATGAGCAGTTCTTC.

The chain employs TRBV29-1 and TRBJ1-1; D is possibly TRBD1 (6 bases). The germline CDR1 and CDR2 sequences are SQVTM and ANQGSEA. The CDR3 is 11 amino acids. Deletions cut 5 bases from V and 8 bases from J, with 12 bases between. CDR3 sequence (DNA): TGCAGCGTTTGGGGGGGGCGCGAAGCTTTCTTT. Translating it yields CSVWGGREAFF.

The chain has TRBV7-2 and TRBJ2-7, with 9 bases fitting TRBD1. CDR1 and CDR2 (germline): SGHTA, FQGNSA. J was trimmed by 3 bases and V by 5 bases; bases with no gene match: 8. The CDR3 has 15 residues. The CDR3, as DNA: TGTGCCAGCAGCAAGATTTCGGGACAGGGCTACGAGCAGTACTTC. Its protein product is CASSKISGQGYEQYF.

V and J are TRBV20-1 and TRBJ1-2; no clear D gene. The CDR3 spans 11 residues. The V gene lost 3 bases and the J gene lost 13 bases, with 15 bases spanning the gap. Looked up from germline, CDR1 is DFQATT and CDR2 is SNEGSKA (reference sequence). In nucleotides, the CDR3 is TGCAGTGCTAGGGGAGAGAGAGGACCCACCTTC. Protein: CSARGERGPTF.

The chain recombines TRBV4-3 with TRBJ1-1; D is possibly TRBD1 (6 bases). The CDR3 consists of 13 residues. The germline V gene encodes CDR1 LGHNA and CDR2 YSLEER. Trimming took 4 bases from V and 6 from J, leaving 12 bases between them. For the CDR3, the DNA is TGCGCCAGCAGCCTCCGAGGGGGGGCTGAAGCTTTCTTT. Translating gives CASSLRGGAEAFF.

V gene TRBV19 combines with J gene TRBJ1-5, with 7 bases identical to TRBD1. The CDR3 totals 14 residues. Germline lookup yields CDR1 LNHDA and CDR2 SQIVND (reference sequence). Losses at the gene ends were 3 bases for V and 6 bases for J; bases not matched to a gene: 5. The CDR3 coding sequence is TGTGCCAGTAGTATTAACAGGGGCGCTCAGCCCCAGCATTTT. This encodes CASSINRGAQPQHF.

The chain employs TRBV6-5 and TRBJ2-4; TRBD1 might be the D (5 bases). The germline V and J ends were trimmed by 0 bases and 7 bases, with 10 bases remaining between them. CDR1 is MNHEY and CDR2 is SVGAGI in the germline V gene. The CDR3 loop spans 14 amino acids. The CDR3 nucleotides read TGTGCCAGCAGTTACTCTCCAGGGCGGAACATTCAGTACTTC. Protein sequence: CASSYSPGRNIQYF.

The rearrangement uses TRBV7-2 and TRBJ2-2, with 10 bases lining up with TRBD1. CDR1 is SGHTA and CDR2 is FQGNSA in the germline V gene. The CDR3 consists of 17 residues. V shed 5 bases and J 6 bases; nucleotides not matched to a gene: 12. The CDR3 DNA reads TGTGCCAGCAGCCCACGACAGGGGGCTATGGTAGCCGGGGAGCTGTTTTTT. The encoded protein is CASSPRQGAMVAGELFF.

This clone has only one observation. The gene calls are TRBV10-3 and TRBJ2-5, with no clear D. Per the germline V gene, CDR1 is ENHRY and CDR2 is SYGVKD. Trimming removed 3 bases at V and 3 bases at J, with 8 bases between. The CDR3 consists of 13 residues. CDR3 in DNA: TGTGCCATCAGTGAAGGCAGTAAAGAGACCCAGTACTTC. The encoded protein is CAISEGSKETQYF.

The CDR3: CASSPDVEGYEQYF. CDR3 DNA: TGTGCCAGCAGCCCCGACGTCGAGGGCTACGAGCAGTACTTC. This sequence joins TRBV9 and TRBJ2-7; possible D gene TRBD2, 5 bases. Trimming removed 4 bases from V and 3 bases from J, with 14 bases in between. Germline CDR1 SGDLS, CDR2 YYNGEE. The CDR3 length is 14 residues.

DNA of the CDR3: TGTGCCAGCAGTTTATCAGGGAGCACAGATACGCAGTATTTT. Translating it yields CASSLSGSTDTQYF. The rearrangement uses TRBV27 and TRBJ2-3; no firm D call. The germline V gene has CDR1 MNHEY and CDR2 SMNVEV (reference sequence). V gave up 0 bases and J gave up 0 bases, with 4 bases separating them. The CDR3 is made up of 14 amino acids.

This chain uses TRBV6-1 with TRBJ1-2, with D perhaps matching TRBD1 (6 bases). Trimming removed 4 bases at V and 4 bases at J, with 10 bases between. The CDR3 is 13 residues long. Germline V CDR1 and CDR2: MNHNS, SASEGT. CDR3 coding DNA: TGTGCCAGCAGTGGCGGACAGTTCTATGGCTACACCTTC. This encodes CASSGGQFYGYTF.